Listed below are T cell receptor beta chains from one sample, sequenced in a study of cytomegalovirus exposure and HLA in healthy donors. Profiling relied on immunoSEQ multiplex PCR, and the TCRdb table lists in-frame clones only, not all of them. This table has about 72,000 clones, 94% appearing once. Input material: PBMCs. The receptors derive from a woman aged 18-35 years in good health and CMV-seronegative. Each CDR3 is given with its conserved first and last residue. A D gene is named only where the DNA matches it firmly. Clone size appears in some rows only: once, few, many, or a class for an expanded clone.

size: .
V: TRBV9
D: .
J: TRBJ2-5
DNA: TGTGCCAGCAGCGTAGCTGGAGGGGTCGAGGAGACCCAGTACTTC
CDR3: CASSVAGGVEETQYF

size: .
V: TRBV7-2
D: .
J: TRBJ2-7
DNA: TGTGCCAGCAGCCCCAGAATATTAAACTACGAGCAGTACTTC
CDR3: CASSPRILNYEQYF

size: .
V: TRBV19
D: .
J: TRBJ1-5
DNA: TGTGCCAGTAGTATTTCCGCAGGGTCTAATCAGCCCCAGCATTTT
CDR3: CASSISAGSNQPQHF

size: .
V: TRBV7-9
D: .
J: TRBJ1-1
DNA: TGTGCCAGCAGCTTTAGGAAATTTGGGGGGACCTTAGGGGAGACTGAAGCTTTCTTT
CDR3: CASSFRKFGGTLGETEAFF

size: .
V: TRBV19
D: .
J: TRBJ1-1
DNA: TGTGCCAGTCGACCGATCATAGGGGCTCTGAACACTGAAGCTTTCTTT
CDR3: CASRPIIGALNTEAFF

size: .
V: TRBV5-3
D: .
J: TRBJ2-7
DNA: TGTGCCAGAAGCTTGGAGGACATCGAGCAGTACTTC
CDR3: CARSLEDIEQYF

size: .
V: TRBV7-7
D: .
J: TRBJ2-5
DNA: TGTGCTAGCAGCTTAGGATTTAGGGGAGGAGAGACCCAGTACTTC
CDR3: CASSLGFRGGETQYF

size: .
V: TRBV7-9
D: TRBD1
J: TRBJ1-6
DNA: TGTGCCAGCAGCCCGCAGGGACAGGGATATTCACCCCTCCACTTT
CDR3: CASSPQGQGYSPLHF

size: once
V: TRBV15
D: TRBD1
J: TRBJ1-5
DNA: TGTGCCACCAGCAGACGGGACAGTAGCAATCAGCCCCAGCATTTT
CDR3: CATSRRDSSNQPQHF

size: .
V: TRBV28
D: TRBD1
J: TRBJ1-2
DNA: TGTGCCAGCAGGGGACAGGTATATGGCTACACCTTC
CDR3: CASRGQVYGYTF

size: once
V: TRBV4-3
D: .
J: TRBJ1-2
DNA: TGCGCCAGCAGCCAAGGTTCACAGGGCTATGGCTACACCTTC
CDR3: CASSQGSQGYGYTF

size: .
V: TRBV28
D: TRBD1
J: TRBJ1-5
DNA: TGTGCCAGCAGTGGGGGACAGGGTAGGGGGTTTAGCAATCAGCCCCAGCATTTT
CDR3: CASSGGQGRGFSNQPQHF

size: .
V: TRBV7-9
D: .
J: TRBJ1-1
DNA: TGTGCCAGCAGCCTTCGGACAGTAATGAACACTGAAGCTTTCTTT
CDR3: CASSLRTVMNTEAFF

size: .
V: TRBV19
D: .
J: TRBJ1-1
DNA: TGTGCCAGTAGTCCTAGGACCGGGATACTCTTCACTGAAGCTTTCTTT
CDR3: CASSPRTGILFTEAFF

size: .
V: TRBV15
D: .
J: TRBJ1-5
DNA: TGTGCCACCACCCGGGACAAGGGAGGCAATCAGCCCCAGCATTTT
CDR3: CATTRDKGGNQPQHF

size: .
V: TRBV14
D: .
J: TRBJ1-4
DNA: TGTGCCAGCAGCCGACAGTCGACAACTAATGAAAAACTGTTTTTT
CDR3: CASSRQSTTNEKLFF

size: .
V: TRBV4-3
D: .
J: TRBJ2-1
DNA: TGCGCCAGCACCCTGGAGGGTCGGGGGGCCGGGGAGCAGTTCTTC
CDR3: CASTLEGRGAGEQFF

size: .
V: TRBV5-1
D: .
J: TRBJ2-3
DNA: TGCGCCAGCAGCTTGACGGTGGGGGCTAGCACAGATACGCAGTATTTT
CDR3: CASSLTVGASTDTQYF

size: .
V: TRBV28
D: TRBD1
J: TRBJ1-2
DNA: TGTGCCAGCATAGGACAGGGGCTGCTTGGCTACACCTTC
CDR3: CASIGQGLLGYTF

size: .
V: TRBV2
D: .
J: TRBJ1-1
DNA: TGTGCCAGCACGGAGAGGTCGAACACTGAAGCTTTCTTT
CDR3: CASTERSNTEAFF

size: .
V: TRBV7-9
D: .
J: TRBJ2-2
DNA: TGTGCCAGCACCTACACCGGGGAGCTGTTTTTT
CDR3: CASTYTGELFF

size: .
V: TRBV9
D: .
J: TRBJ2-2
DNA: TGTGCCAGCAGGAGCACCGGGGAGCTGTTTTTT
CDR3: CASRSTGELFF

size: .
V: TRBV21-1
D: .
J: TRBJ1-2
DNA: TGTGCCAGCAGTCCCAAAATCCCAGGGGATTATGGCTACACCTTC
CDR3: CASSPKIPGDYGYTF

size: .
V: TRBV7-2
D: .
J: TRBJ2-3
DNA: TGTGCCAGCAGCGTGACCCCGAGGGATACGCAGTATTTT
CDR3: CASSVTPRDTQYF

size: .
V: TRBV6-5
D: .
J: TRBJ1-3
DNA: TGTGCCAGCAGTTATGGGCGATACTCTGGAAACACCATATATTTT
CDR3: CASSYGRYSGNTIYF

size: .
V: TRBV30
D: .
J: TRBJ2-5
DNA: TGTGCCTGGGGCGGACTTAACCGGGAGACCCAGTACTTC
CDR3: CAWGGLNRETQYF

size: .
V: TRBV4-1
D: TRBD2
J: TRBJ2-3
DNA: TGCGCCAGCAGCCGGGGACTAGCCTTAGATACGCAGTATTTT
CDR3: CASSRGLALDTQYF

size: .
V: TRBV5-5
D: TRBD1
J: TRBJ1-2
DNA: TGTGCCAGCAGCTTGGCCGTCGCAGGGGGCGGTTATGGCTACACCTTC
CDR3: CASSLAVAGGGYGYTF

size: .
V: TRBV6-5
D: .
J: TRBJ1-5
DNA: TGTGCCAGCAGCCCCCGCAGGTCGAGCAATCAGCCCCAGCATTTT
CDR3: CASSPRRSSNQPQHF

size: once
V: TRBV19
D: TRBD2
J: TRBJ2-3
DNA: TGTGCCAGTAGTATACTACTAGCGGGGACTACTAGCACAGATACGCAGTATTTT
CDR3: CASSILLAGTTSTDTQYF

size: .
V: TRBV2
D: TRBD1
J: TRBJ1-1
DNA: TGTGCCAGCACAGCTATGACAGGGGCTACTGAAGCTTTCTTT
CDR3: CASTAMTGATEAFF

size: .
V: TRBV7-2
D: .
J: TRBJ1-4
DNA: TGTGCCAGCAGCTTTTATGAGATGCGGGGAAAACTGTTTTTT
CDR3: CASSFYEMRGKLFF

size: .
V: TRBV7-2
D: .
J: TRBJ1-1
DNA: TGTGCCAGCAGCCGCGGGTTTATGAACACTGAAGCTTTCTTT
CDR3: CASSRGFMNTEAFF

size: once
V: TRBV5-5
D: TRBD1
J: TRBJ2-1
DNA: TGTGCCAGCAGCTTAGGCAGGGGGACCTACAATGAGCAGTTCTTC
CDR3: CASSLGRGTYNEQFF

size: .
V: TRBV2
D: .
J: TRBJ2-7
DNA: TGTGCCAGCAGTAACCTGTCAGACGAGCAGTACTTC
CDR3: CASSNLSDEQYF

size: .
V: TRBV7-2
D: TRBD1
J: TRBJ2-1
DNA: TGTGCCAGCAGCACCGTGAGGGGGCGATACAATGAGCAGTTCTTC
CDR3: CASSTVRGRYNEQFF

size: .
V: TRBV29-1
D: .
J: TRBJ2-1
DNA: TGCAGCGTTGAGAACCTAGTGACCTCCTACAATGAGCAGTTCTTC
CDR3: CSVENLVTSYNEQFF

size: .
V: TRBV6-6
D: TRBD1
J: TRBJ2-7
DNA: TGTGCCAGCAGTGCATTCACAGGGGGCTCGGGTCAGAGGTACTTC
CDR3: CASSAFTGGSGQRYF

size: .
V: TRBV5-5
D: .
J: TRBJ1-4
DNA: TGTGCCAGCAGCTTGTGGGGGAGGACGGACTCTACTGAAAAACTGTTTTTT
CDR3: CASSLWGRTDSTEKLFF

size: .
V: TRBV7-9
D: .
J: TRBJ1-5
DNA: TGTGCCAGCAGCTTAGAAACAGGCAATCAGCCCCAGCATTTT
CDR3: CASSLETGNQPQHF

size: .
V: TRBV9
D: TRBD2
J: TRBJ2-1
DNA: TGTGCCAGCAGTGCCTTTAGCGGGGGGGGGCCCAATGAGCAGTTCTTC
CDR3: CASSAFSGGGPNEQFF

size: .
V: TRBV27
D: TRBD1
J: TRBJ1-2
DNA: TGTGCCAGCAGGGGGGGCGACAGGGTGGGCGGCTACACCTTC
CDR3: CASRGGDRVGGYTF

size: .
V: TRBV6-1
D: .
J: TRBJ2-3
DNA: TGTGCCAGCAACAGGGCTAGCACAGATACGCAGTATTTT
CDR3: CASNRASTDTQYF

size: .
V: TRBV5-1
D: TRBD1
J: TRBJ2-7
DNA: TGCGCCAGCAGCTGGGGACAGGGGGCAATTTACGAGCAGTACTTC
CDR3: CASSWGQGAIYEQYF

size: .
V: TRBV5-4
D: .
J: TRBJ2-3
DNA: TGTGCCAGCAGCTTGGCTACGGCTAGGAGCACAGATACGCAGTATTTT
CDR3: CASSLATARSTDTQYF

size: .
V: TRBV7-3
D: TRBD2
J: TRBJ2-1
DNA: TGTGCCAGCAGCCCTCGAGGGTTAGCGGGGGGAACCAATGAGCAGTTCTTC
CDR3: CASSPRGLAGGTNEQFF

size: .
V: TRBV15
D: .
J: TRBJ1-6
DNA: TGTGCCACCAGCAGAGATTTCAGTTCACCCCTCCACTTT
CDR3: CATSRDFSSPLHF

size: .
V: TRBV5-4
D: TRBD1
J: TRBJ1-4
DNA: TGTGCCAGCAGCTTGGGACAGGGACGGCAGGAAAAACTGTTTTTT
CDR3: CASSLGQGRQEKLFF

size: .
V: TRBV11-2
D: .
J: TRBJ2-1
DNA: TGTGCCAGCAGCTTTGGGACAAGAACCTACAATGAGCAGTTCTTC
CDR3: CASSFGTRTYNEQFF

size: .
V: TRBV28
D: TRBD1
J: TRBJ1-5
DNA: TGTGCCAGCAGTTTGGCGGACAGGGGGCCTCAGCCCCAGCATTTT
CDR3: CASSLADRGPQPQHF

size: .
V: TRBV5-8
D: TRBD2
J: TRBJ2-5
DNA: TGTGCCAGCAGCGCTAGCGGGGGCGAAGAGACCCAGTACTTC
CDR3: CASSASGGEETQYF

size: .
V: TRBV10-3
D: TRBD1
J: TRBJ2-7
DNA: TGTGCCATCAGTGAGCGGACAGGGGGCGGCTATGGTTCCTACGAGCAGTACTTC
CDR3: CAISERTGGGYGSYEQYF

size: .
V: TRBV19
D: .
J: TRBJ1-5
DNA: TGTGCCAGTATCACGAACAGGCAACTTATCAATCAGCCCCAGCATTTT
CDR3: CASITNRQLINQPQHF

size: .
V: TRBV6-1
D: TRBD2
J: TRBJ2-3
DNA: TGTGCCAGCAGTGATGTCTTTAGCGGGGGCCGATCCACAGATACGCAGTATTTT
CDR3: CASSDVFSGGRSTDTQYF

size: once
V: TRBV4-1
D: .
J: TRBJ2-7
DNA: TGCGCCAGCAGCCCAACGACAGTACCCTCCTACGAGCAGTACTTC
CDR3: CASSPTTVPSYEQYF